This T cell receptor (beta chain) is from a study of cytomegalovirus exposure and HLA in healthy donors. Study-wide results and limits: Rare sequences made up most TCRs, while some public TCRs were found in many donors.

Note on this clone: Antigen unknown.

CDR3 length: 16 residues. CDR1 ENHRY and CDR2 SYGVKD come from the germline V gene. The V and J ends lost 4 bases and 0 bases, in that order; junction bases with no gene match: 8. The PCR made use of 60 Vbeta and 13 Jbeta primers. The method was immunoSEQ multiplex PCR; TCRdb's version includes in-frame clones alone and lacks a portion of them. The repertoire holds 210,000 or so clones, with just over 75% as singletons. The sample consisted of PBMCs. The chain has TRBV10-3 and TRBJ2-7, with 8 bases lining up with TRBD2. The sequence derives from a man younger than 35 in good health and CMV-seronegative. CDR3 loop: CAISGGVAGSSYEQYF. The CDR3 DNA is TGTGCCATCAGTGGAGGGGTAGCGGGAAGCTCCTACGAGCAGTACTTC.